The sequence of this TCR beta chain was determined in a study of T cells in Graves' hyperthyroidism and ophthalmopathy. Study in general: Blood from the periphery was taken at initial diagnosis, before any treatment.

Pregnant or lactating patients were excluded, as were those with uncontrolled infection or other autoimmune disease. It was approximately 9.7 ml of fresh peripheral blood that supplied the PBMCs. The germline V gene encodes CDR1 SNHLY and CDR2 FYNNEI. The CDR3 extends over 13 amino acids. Amplification targeted TCR beta CDR3 regions from RNA transcripts. TCR CDR3 underwent first-round RT-PCR with the HTBI primer set. TCRdb fed the multiplex PCR reads into MiXCR, producing one record per CDR3 protein. The sample lists approximately 600,000 distinct CDR3 sequences, 20% occurring once. This clonotype was detected a few times. An end of the junction does not agree with germline; a read error may underlie this.

The sequenced material came from blood. The J gene is TRBJ1-1, the V gene TRBV2; TRBD1 is a possible D gene (6 bases). This receptor was obtained from a man aged 25 to 40 with Graves' ophthalmopathy. CDR3 protein: CTSSVPGVPEAFF. CDR3 sequence (DNA): TGTACCAGCAGTGTCCCAGGGGTCCCTGAAGCTTTCTTT. Full variable domain (missing parts from reference TRBV2 and TRBJ1-1): EPEVTQTPSHQVTQMGQEVILRCVPISNHLYFYWYRQILGQKVEFLVSFYNNEISEKSEIFDDQFSVERPDGSNFTLKIRSTKLEDSAMYFCTSSVPGVPEAFFGQGTRLTVV.